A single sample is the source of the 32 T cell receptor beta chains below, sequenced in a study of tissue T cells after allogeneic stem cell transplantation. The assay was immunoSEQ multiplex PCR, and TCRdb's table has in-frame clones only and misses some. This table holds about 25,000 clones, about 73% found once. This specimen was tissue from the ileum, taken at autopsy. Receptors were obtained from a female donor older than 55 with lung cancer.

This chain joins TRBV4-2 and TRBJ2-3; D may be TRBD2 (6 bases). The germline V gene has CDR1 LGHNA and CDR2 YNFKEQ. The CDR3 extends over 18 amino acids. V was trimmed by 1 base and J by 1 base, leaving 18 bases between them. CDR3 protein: CASSQVGVRGMGTDTQYF. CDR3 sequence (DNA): TGTGCCAGCAGCCAAGTGGGGGTTCGCGGGATGGGCACAGATACGCAGTATTTT.

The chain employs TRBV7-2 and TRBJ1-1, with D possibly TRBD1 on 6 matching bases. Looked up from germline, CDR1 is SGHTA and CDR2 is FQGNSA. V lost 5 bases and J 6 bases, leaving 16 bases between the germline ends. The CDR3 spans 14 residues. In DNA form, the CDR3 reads TGTGCCAGCAGCGTGCTACAGGGTCAGGCTGAAGCTTTCTTT. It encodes CASSVLQGQAEAFF.

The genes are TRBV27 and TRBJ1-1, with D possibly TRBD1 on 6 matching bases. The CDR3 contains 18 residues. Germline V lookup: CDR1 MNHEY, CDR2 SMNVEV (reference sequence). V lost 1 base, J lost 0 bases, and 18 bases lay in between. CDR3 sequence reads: CASSLFPGVGVVNTEAFF. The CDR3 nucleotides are TGTGCCAGCAGTTTATTTCCAGGGGTGGGTGTCGTGAACACTGAAGCTTTCTTT.

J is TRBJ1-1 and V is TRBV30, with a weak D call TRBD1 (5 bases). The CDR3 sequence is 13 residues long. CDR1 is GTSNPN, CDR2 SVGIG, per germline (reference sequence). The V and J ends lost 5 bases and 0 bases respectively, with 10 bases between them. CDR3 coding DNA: TGTGCCTGGGCGCAGGGTTTGAACACTGAAGCTTTCTTT. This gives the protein CAWAQGLNTEAFF.

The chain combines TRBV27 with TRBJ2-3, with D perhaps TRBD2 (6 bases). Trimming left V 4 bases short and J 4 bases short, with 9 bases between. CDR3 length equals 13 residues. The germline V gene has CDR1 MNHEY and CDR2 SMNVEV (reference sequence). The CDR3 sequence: CASSSRRADTQYF. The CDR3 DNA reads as TGTGCCAGCAGTTCACGGAGGGCAGATACGCAGTATTTT.

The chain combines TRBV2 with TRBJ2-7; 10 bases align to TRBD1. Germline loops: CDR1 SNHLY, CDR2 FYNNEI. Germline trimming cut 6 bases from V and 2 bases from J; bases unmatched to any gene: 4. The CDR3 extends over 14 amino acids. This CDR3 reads CASRLDRGPYEQYF. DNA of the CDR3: TGTGCCAGCAGGCTCGACAGGGGGCCCTACGAGCAGTACTTC.

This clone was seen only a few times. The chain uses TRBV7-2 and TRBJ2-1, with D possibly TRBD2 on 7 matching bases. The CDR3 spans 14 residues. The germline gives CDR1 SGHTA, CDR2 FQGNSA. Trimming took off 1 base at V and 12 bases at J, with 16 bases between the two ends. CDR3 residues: CASSLGKGGVGQFF. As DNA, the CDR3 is TGTGCCAGCAGCTTAGGCAAGGGGGGGGTTGGGCAGTTCTTC.

The CDR3 loop reads CAWREPSADGYTF. The CDR3 bases are TGTGCCTGGAGGGAACCTTCGGCAGATGGCTACACCTTC. The chain joins TRBV30 to TRBJ1-2; D not certain. V dropped 3 bases and J dropped 6 bases, with 14 bases sitting between them. The CDR3 loop spans 13 amino acids. The V gene's germline CDR1 is GTSNPN and CDR2 SVGIG (reference sequence).

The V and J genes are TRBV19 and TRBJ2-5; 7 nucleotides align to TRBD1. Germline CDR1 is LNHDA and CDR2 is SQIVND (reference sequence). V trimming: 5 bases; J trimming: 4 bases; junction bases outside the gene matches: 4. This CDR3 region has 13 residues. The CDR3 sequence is CASSPYRGETQYF. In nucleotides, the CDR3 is TGTGCCAGTAGTCCTTACAGGGGAGAGACCCAGTACTTC.

The CDR3 DNA is TGTGCCAGCAGCTTAACAGGGGTGGCTTCACCCCTCCACTTT. It codes for CASSLTGVASPLHF. The chain recombines TRBV11-2 with TRBJ1-6, with 7 bases that match TRBD1. The CDR3 contains 14 residues. Per the germline V gene, CDR1 is SGHAT and CDR2 is FQNNGV. The V and J ends lost 2 bases and 9 bases, in that order; junction bases with no gene match: 4.

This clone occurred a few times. The CDR3 is CASSMGRLAGGQDTQYF. The CDR3, as DNA: TGTGCCAGTAGTATGGGACGACTAGCGGGGGGGCAAGATACGCAGTATTTT. The chain uses TRBV19 and TRBJ2-3; 14 bases are shared with TRBD2. CDR3 length equals 17 residues. CDR1 is LNHDA, CDR2 SQIVND, per germline (reference sequence). The ends lost 3 bases at V and 5 bases at J; junction bases unmatched: 7. The whole variable domain, remainder taken from reference TRBV19 and TRBJ2-3, is DGGITQSPKYLFRKEGQNVTLSCEQNLNHDAMYWYRQDPGQGLRLIYYSQIVNDFQKGDIAEGYSVSREKKESFPLTVTSAQKNPTAFYLCASSMGRLAGGQDTQYFGPGTRLTVL.

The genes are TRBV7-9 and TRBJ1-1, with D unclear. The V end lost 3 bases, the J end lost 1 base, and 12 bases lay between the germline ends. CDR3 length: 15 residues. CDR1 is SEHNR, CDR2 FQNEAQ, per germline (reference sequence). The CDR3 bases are TGTGCCAGCAGCTTGGGGTTGGCAAGGAACACTGAAGCTTTCTTT. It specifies CASSLGLARNTEAFF.

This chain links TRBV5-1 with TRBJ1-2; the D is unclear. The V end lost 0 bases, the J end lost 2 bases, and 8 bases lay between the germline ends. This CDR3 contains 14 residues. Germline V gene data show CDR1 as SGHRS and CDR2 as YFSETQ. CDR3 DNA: TGCGCCAGCAGCTTGGACAGCGCAAACTATGGCTACACCTTC. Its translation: CASSLDSANYGYTF.

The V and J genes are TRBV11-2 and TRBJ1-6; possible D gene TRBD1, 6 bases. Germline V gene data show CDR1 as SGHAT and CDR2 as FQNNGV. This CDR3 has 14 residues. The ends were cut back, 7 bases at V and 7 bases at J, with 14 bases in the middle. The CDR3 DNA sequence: TGTGCCAGCACCCCGGGGAGGGGGAATTCACCCCTCCACTTT. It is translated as CASTPGRGNSPLHF.

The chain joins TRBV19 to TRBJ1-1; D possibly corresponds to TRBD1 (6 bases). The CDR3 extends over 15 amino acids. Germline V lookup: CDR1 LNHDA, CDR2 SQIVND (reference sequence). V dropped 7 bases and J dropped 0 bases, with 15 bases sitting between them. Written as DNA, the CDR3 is TGTGCCAGTACTAAGGACAGCCGTATGAACACTGAAGCTTTCTTT. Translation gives CASTKDSRMNTEAFF.

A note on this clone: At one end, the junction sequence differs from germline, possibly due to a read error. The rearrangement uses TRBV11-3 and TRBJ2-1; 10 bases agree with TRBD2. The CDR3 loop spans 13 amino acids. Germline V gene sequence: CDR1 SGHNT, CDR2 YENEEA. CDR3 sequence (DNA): TGTGCCAGCAGCTTGATACTAGCGGGACGTGTGGTCTTC. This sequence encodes CASSLILAGRVVF.

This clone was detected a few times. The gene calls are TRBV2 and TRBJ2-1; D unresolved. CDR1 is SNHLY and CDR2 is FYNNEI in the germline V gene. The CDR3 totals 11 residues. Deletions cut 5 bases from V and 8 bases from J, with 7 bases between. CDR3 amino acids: CASSNVDEQFF. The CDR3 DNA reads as TGTGCCAGCAGTAACGTCGATGAGCAGTTCTTC.

CDR3 amino acids: CASSRGLAGGEATQYF. In DNA form, the CDR3 reads TGTGCCAGCAGCCGCGGACTAGCGGGAGGGGAGGCTACGCAGTATTTT. The chain has TRBV7-2 and TRBJ2-3, with TRBD2 matching over 15 bases. CDR3 length: 16 residues. Trimming at V came to 5 bases and at J to 8 bases, leaving 8 bases not matched to a gene. Germline lookup yields CDR1 SGHTA and CDR2 FQGNSA.

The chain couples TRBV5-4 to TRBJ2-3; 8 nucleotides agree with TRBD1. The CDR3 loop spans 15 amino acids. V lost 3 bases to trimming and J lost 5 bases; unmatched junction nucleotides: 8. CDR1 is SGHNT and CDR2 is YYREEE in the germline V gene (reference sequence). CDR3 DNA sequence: TGTGCCAGCAGCTATCGGACAGGGTCGGGAGATACGCAGTATTTT. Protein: CASSYRTGSGDTQYF.

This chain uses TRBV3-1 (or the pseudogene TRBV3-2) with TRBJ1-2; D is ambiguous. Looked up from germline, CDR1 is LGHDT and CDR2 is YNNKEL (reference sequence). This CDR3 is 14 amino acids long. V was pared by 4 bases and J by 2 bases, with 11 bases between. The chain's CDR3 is CASSPGGPNYGYTF. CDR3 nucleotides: TGTGCCAGCAGCCCGGGCGGGCCAAACTATGGCTACACCTTC.

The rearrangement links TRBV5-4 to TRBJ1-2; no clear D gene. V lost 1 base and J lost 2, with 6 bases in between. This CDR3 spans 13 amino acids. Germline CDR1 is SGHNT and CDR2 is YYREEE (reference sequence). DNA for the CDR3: TGTGCCAGCAGCTTGCAGGACAACTATGGCTACACCTTC. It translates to CASSLQDNYGYTF.

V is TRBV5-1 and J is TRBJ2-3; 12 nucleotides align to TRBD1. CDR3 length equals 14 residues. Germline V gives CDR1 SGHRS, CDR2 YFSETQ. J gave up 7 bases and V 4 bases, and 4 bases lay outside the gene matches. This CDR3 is CASSTGTGGNTQYF. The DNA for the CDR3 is TGCGCCAGCAGCACCGGGACAGGGGGCAATACGCAGTATTTT.

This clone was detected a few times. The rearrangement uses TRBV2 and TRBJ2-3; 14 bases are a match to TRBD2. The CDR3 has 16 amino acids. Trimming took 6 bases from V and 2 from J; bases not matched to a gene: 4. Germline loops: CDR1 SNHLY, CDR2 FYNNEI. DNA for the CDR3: TGTGCCAGCAGGCGGACTAGCGGGGGGTCCACAGATACGCAGTATTTT. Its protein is CASRRTSGGSTDTQYF.

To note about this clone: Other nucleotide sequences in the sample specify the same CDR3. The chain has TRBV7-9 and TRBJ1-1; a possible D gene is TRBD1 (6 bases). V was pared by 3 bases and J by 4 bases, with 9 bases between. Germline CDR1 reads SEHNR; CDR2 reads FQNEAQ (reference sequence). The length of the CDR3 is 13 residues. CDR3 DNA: TGTGCCAGCAGCTTCCAGGGGATCACTGAAGCTTTCTTT. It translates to CASSFQGITEAFF.

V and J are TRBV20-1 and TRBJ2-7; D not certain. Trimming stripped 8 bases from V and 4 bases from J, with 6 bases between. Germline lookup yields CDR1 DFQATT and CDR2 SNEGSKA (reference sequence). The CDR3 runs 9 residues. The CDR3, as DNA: TGCAGTCCGAAATACGAGCAGTACTTC. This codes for CSPKYEQYF.

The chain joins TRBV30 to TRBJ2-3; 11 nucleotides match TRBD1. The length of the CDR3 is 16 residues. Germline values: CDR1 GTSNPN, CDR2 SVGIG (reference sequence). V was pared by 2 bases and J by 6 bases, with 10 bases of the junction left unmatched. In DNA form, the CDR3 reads TGTGCCTGGAGTCTGCCGGGACAGGGGGTAGGGGATACGCAGTATTTT. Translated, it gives CAWSLPGQGVGDTQYF.

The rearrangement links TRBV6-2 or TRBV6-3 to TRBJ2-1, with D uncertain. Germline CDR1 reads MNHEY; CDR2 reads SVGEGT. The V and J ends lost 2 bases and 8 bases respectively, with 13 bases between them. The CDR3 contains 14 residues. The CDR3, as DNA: TGTGCCAGCAGTTACACCCCCCTTCTCGATGAGCAGTTCTTC. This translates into CASSYTPLLDEQFF.

The CDR3 protein is CSAPGAGELFF. The CDR3 DNA reads TGCAGTGCCCCGGGGGCCGGGGAGCTGTTTTTT. The chain uses TRBV20-1 and TRBJ2-2, with a tentative D call TRBD2 (6 bases). Trimming left V 6 bases short and J 6 bases short, with 8 bases between. Per the germline V gene, CDR1 is DFQATT and CDR2 is SNEGSKA (reference sequence). The CDR3 contains 11 residues.

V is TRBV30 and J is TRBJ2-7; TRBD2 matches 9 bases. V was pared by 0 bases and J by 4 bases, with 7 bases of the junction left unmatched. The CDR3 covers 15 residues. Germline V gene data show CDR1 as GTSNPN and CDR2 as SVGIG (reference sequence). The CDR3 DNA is TGTGCCTGGAGTGTAAAGCGGGAGGCCCGTTACGAGCAGTACTTC. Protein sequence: CAWSVKREARYEQYF.

CDR3 protein: CASSLSGAGARETQYF. For the CDR3, the DNA is TGTGCCAGCAGCTTATCTGGCGCAGGGGCGCGGGAGACCCAGTACTTC. The chain uses TRBV7-6 and TRBJ2-5, with a weak D call TRBD1 (6 bases). The germline V gene encodes CDR1 SGHVS and CDR2 FNYEAQ. The V end was cut by 2 bases, the J end by 5 bases, with 18 bases between. The CDR3 is 16 amino acids.

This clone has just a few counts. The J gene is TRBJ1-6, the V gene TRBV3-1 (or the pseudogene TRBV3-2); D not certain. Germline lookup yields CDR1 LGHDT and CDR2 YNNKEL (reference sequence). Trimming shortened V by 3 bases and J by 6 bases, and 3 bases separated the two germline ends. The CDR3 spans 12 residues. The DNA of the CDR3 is TGTGCCAGCAGCCAGGTTAATTCACCCCTCCACTTT. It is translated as CASSQVNSPLHF.

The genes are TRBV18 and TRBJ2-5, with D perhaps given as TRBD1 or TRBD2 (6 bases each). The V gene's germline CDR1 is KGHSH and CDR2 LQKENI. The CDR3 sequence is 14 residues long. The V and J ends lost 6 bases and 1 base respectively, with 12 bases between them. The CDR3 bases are TGTGCCAGCTCCCGAGGGGGGCCCCAAGAGACCCAGTACTTC. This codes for CASSRGGPQETQYF.